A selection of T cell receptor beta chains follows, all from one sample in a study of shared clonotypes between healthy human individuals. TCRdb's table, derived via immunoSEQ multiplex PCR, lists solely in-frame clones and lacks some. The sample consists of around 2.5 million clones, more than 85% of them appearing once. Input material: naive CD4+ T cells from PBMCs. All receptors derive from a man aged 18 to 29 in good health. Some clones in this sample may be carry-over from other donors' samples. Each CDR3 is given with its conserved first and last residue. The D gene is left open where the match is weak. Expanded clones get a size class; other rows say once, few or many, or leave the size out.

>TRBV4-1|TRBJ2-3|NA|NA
CASSQTGTGVSADTQYF
TGCGCCAGCAGCCAGACCGGGACGGGGGTTTCGGCAGATACGCAGTATTTT
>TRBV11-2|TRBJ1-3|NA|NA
CASSPRGGIFLGNTIYF
TGTGCCAGCAGCCCCAGGGGCGGAATCTTCCTCGGAAACACCATATATTTT
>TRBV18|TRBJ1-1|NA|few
CASSQGAWNTEAFF
TGTGCCAGCTCACAAGGGGCTTGGAACACTGAAGCTTTCTTT
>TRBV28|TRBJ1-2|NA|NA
CASRVGANYGYTF
TGTGCCAGCCGGGTGGGTGCTAACTATGGCTACACCTTC
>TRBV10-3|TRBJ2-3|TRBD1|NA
CAISGPGQGAPQYF
TGTGCCATCAGTGGACCGGGACAGGGAGCTCCGCAGTATTTT
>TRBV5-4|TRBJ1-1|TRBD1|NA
CASSERQGGSEAFF
TGTGCCAGCAGCGAAAGACAGGGCGGGTCTGAAGCTTTCTTT
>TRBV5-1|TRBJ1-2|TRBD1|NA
CASSPSGQGFRGYTF
TGCGCCAGCAGCCCTTCGGGACAGGGGTTTCGTGGCTACACCTTC
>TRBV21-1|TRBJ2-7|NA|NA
CARCRGPYEQYF
TGTGCCAGATGCAGGGGCCCCTACGAGCAGTACTTC
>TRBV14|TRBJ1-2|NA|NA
CASSQVPGGYTF
TGTGCCAGCAGCCAAGTCCCAGGAGGCTACACCTTC
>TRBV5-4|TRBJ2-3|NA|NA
CASSWAGFRNGTDTQYF
TGTGCCAGCAGCTGGGCGGGTTTCCGGAATGGCACAGATACGCAGTATTTT
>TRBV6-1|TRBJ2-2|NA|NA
CASSEVGAEYGELFF
TGTGCCAGCAGTGAAGTGGGGGCCGAATACGGGGAGCTGTTTTTT
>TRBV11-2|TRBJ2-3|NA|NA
CASSLGDTQYF
TGTGCCAGCAGCCTGGGAGATACGCAGTATTTT
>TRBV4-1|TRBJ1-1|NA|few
CASTLTSNTEAFF
TGCGCCAGCACCCTGACCTCGAACACTGAAGCTTTCTTT
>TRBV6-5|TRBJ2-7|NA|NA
CASSYSTTGRYEQYF
TGTGCCAGCAGTTACTCGACTACCGGCCGCTACGAGCAGTACTTC
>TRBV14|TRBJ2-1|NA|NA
CASSQELDRTFGSEQFF
TGTGCCAGCAGCCAAGAATTGGACAGAACCTTCGGGTCGGAGCAGTTCTTC
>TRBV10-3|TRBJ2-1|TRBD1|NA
CAISALTGDNEQFF
TGTGCCATCAGTGCCCTTACAGGGGACAATGAGCAGTTCTTC
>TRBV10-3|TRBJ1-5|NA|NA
CAIRQDSNQPQHF
TGTGCCATCCGGCAGGATAGCAATCAGCCCCAGCATTTT